This T cell receptor (beta chain) was sequenced in a study of human T cells and chemical hapten exposure. Sample time point: patch test 2, 6 weeks after DPC sensitization. Treatment noted: therapeutic diphenylcyclopropenone sensitization with weekly scalp DPC. At every patch-test visit, blood was drawn before the patch test was applied. This clonotype was counted many times. TCRdb reprocessed the RACE reads via MiXCR and lists one record per CDR3 protein. The table lists about 100,000 distinct CDR3 sequences, about an eighth of them singletons. Looked up from germline, CDR1 is SGHTA and CDR2 is FQGNSA. The trim removed 5 bases at V and 1 base at J, leaving 16 bases unmatched. This CDR3 is 19 amino acids long.

The sequencing here drew on whole blood, taken in connection with sensitization to the hapten diphenylcyclopropenone (DPC). The chain carries TRBV7-2 and TRBJ2-1; 8 nucleotides match TRBD2. This TCR derives from a woman aged 40 to 50 with alopecia areata. Some clones in this sample may be carry-over from other donors' samples. CDR3 sequence: CASSPVHLIAGRSYNEQFF. CDR3 sequence (DNA): TGTGCCAGCAGCCCCGTTCACCTAATAGCGGGACGGTCCTACAATGAGCAGTTCTTC.